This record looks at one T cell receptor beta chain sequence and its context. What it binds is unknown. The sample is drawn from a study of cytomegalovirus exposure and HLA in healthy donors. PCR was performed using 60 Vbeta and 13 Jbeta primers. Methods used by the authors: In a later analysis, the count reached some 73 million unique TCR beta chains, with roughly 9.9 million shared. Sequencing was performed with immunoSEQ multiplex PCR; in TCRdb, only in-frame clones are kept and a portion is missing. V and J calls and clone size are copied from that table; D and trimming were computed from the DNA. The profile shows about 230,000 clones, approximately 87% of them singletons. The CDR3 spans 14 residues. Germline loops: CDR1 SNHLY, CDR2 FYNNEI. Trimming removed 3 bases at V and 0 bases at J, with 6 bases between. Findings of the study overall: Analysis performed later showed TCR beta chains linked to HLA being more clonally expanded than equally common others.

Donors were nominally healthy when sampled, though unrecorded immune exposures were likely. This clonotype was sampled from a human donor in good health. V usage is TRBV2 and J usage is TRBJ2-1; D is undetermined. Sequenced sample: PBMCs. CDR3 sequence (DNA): TGTGCCAGCAGTGATAGGAGCTCCTACAATGAGCAGTTCTTC. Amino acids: CASSDRSSYNEQFF. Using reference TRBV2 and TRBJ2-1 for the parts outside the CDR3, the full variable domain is EPEVTQTPSHQVTQMGQEVILRCVPISNHLYFYWYRQILGQKVEFLVSFYNNEISEKSEIFDDQFSVERPDGSNFTLKIRSTKLEDSAMYFCASSDRSSYNEQFFGPGTRLTVL.